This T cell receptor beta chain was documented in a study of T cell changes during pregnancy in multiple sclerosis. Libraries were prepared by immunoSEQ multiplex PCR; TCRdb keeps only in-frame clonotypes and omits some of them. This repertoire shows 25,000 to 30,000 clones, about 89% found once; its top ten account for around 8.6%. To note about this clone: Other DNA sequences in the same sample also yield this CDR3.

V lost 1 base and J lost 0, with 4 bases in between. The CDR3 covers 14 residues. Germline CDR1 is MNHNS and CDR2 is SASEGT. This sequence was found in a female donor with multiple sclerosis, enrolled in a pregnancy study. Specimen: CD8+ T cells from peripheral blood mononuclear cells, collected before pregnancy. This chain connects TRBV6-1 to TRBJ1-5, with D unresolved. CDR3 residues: CASSEGYSNQPQHF. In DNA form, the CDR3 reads TGTGCCAGCAGTGAAGGTTATAGCAATCAGCCCCAGCATTTT.